The 7 T cell receptor beta chains below come from one sample, sequenced in a study of cytomegalovirus exposure and HLA in healthy donors. A multiplex PCR was run with 60 Vbeta primers and 13 Jbeta primers. Assay used: immunoSEQ multiplex PCR; TCRdb lists only in-frame clones, some missing. The sample consists of some 150,000 clones, roughly 80% of them appearing once. Sequenced: PBMCs. The receptors stem from a woman in her 50s in good health and CMV-seropositive.

The gene calls are TRBV2 and TRBJ1-4; 7 bases fit TRBD1. Trimming at V came to 5 bases and at J to 6 bases, leaving 6 bases not matched to a gene. This CDR3 has 14 amino acids. Germline CDR1 is SNHLY and CDR2 is FYNNEI. The CDR3 sequence: CASSPGTAYEKLFF. In nucleotides, the CDR3 is TGTGCCAGCAGTCCCGGGACAGCTTATGAAAAACTGTTTTTT.

This sequence joins TRBV20-1 and TRBJ2-1; 8 positions agree with TRBD2. This CDR3 comprises 11 residues. J lost 9 bases, V lost 6 bases, and 4 bases had no gene match. Germline V lookup: CDR1 DFQATT, CDR2 SNEGSKA (reference sequence). The CDR3 sequence is CSAWTSSEQFF. CDR3 coding DNA: TGCAGTGCATGGACTAGCAGTGAGCAGTTCTTC.

The chain combines TRBV19 with TRBJ1-2; D uncertain. Germline V gene lookup returns CDR1 LNHDA and CDR2 SQIVND (reference sequence). The CDR3 totals 13 residues. Trimming removed 5 bases from V and 3 bases from J, with 10 bases in between. CDR3 nucleotides: TGTGCCAGTAGTCTCCAGGATTACTATGGCTACACCTTC. Its protein product is CASSLQDYYGYTF.

This clone was observed a few times. The chain links TRBV5-1 to TRBJ2-2, with 8 positions matching TRBD1. V lost 4 bases to trimming and J lost 6 bases; unmatched junction nucleotides: 8. Per the germline V gene, CDR1 is SGHRS and CDR2 is YFSETQ. The CDR3 has 15 residues. The CDR3 nucleotides read TGCGCCAGCAGCGCCTCAGGGGGCGAATCCGGGGAGCTGTTTTTT. Translation gives CASSASGGESGELFF.

The V and J genes are TRBV9 and TRBJ2-5; 8 nucleotides line up with TRBD1. TRBJ2-7 explains the end of the DNA better; the J call may be wrong. Germline V gene sequence: CDR1 SGDLS, CDR2 YYNGEE. This CDR3 has 14 residues. CDR3 coding DNA: TGTGCCAGCAGCCCAGGACAGGGACCCTACGAGCAGTACTTC. Encoded protein: CASSPGQGPYEQYF.

J is TRBJ2-2 and V is TRBV2; TRBD1 agrees at 9 bases. V shed 10 bases, J shed 4 bases, and the junction held 7 bases outside the gene matches. The germline gives CDR1 SNHLY, CDR2 FYNNEI. The CDR3 spans 14 residues. CDR3 nucleotides: TGTGCCATTCCGGGACAGGGCCTCACCGGGGAGCTGTTTTTT. Its translation: CAIPGQGLTGELFF. Complete variable domain (other parts from reference TRBV2 and TRBJ2-2): EPEVTQTPSHQVTQMGQEVILRCVPISNHLYFYWYRQILGQKVEFLVSFYNNEISEKSEIFDDQFSVERPDGSNFTLKIRSTKLEDSAMYFCAIPGQGLTGELFFGEGSRLTVL.

The chain is built from TRBV7-2 and TRBJ2-1; the D gene is possibly TRBD1 (6 bases). Germline CDR1 SGHTA, CDR2 FQGNSA. The CDR3 is made up of 15 amino acids. The V and J ends lost 5 bases and 3 bases respectively, with 14 bases between them. The CDR3, as DNA: TGTGCCAGCAGCCAAATCCCGACAGGCTACAATGAGCAGTTCTTC. Protein: CASSQIPTGYNEQFF.